What follows are 23 T cell receptor beta chains derived from one specimen sequenced in a study of cytomegalovirus exposure and HLA in healthy donors. Method: immunoSEQ multiplex PCR; TCRdb's copy keeps in-frame clones and lacks some. The table records 250,000 to 400,000 clones, around 90% of them present only once. Sequencing was performed on PBMCs. These receptors were obtained from a young man in good health and CMV-seronegative.

This clone was detected only once. The chain couples TRBV25-1 to TRBJ2-2; weak D call: TRBD2 (6 bases). V lost 1 base and J 1 base, leaving 7 bases between the germline ends. Germline V gene lookup returns CDR1 MGHDK and CDR2 SYGVNS. This CDR3 region has 15 residues. CDR3 sequence: CASSEWRGNTGELFF. Written as DNA, the CDR3 is TGTGCCAGCAGTGAATGGCGGGGGAACACCGGGGAGCTGTTTTTT.

This chain connects TRBV5-6 to TRBJ2-7, with D possibly TRBD1 on 6 matching bases. With 5 bases removed from V and 5 bases from J, the gap between germline ends came to 23 bases. CDR3 length: 16 residues. Germline CDR1 and CDR2: SGHDT and YYEEEE. CDR3 region: CASRTQLPQGWNEQYF. The DNA for the CDR3 is TGTGCCAGCAGGACTCAGTTACCACAGGGTTGGAACGAGCAGTACTTC.

The CDR3 DNA is TGTGCCAGCAGCACGCGGGGAAGTACCGGCACTGAAGCTTTCTTT. It encodes CASSTRGSTGTEAFF. The chain joins TRBV13 to TRBJ1-1, with no clear D. Trimming removed 5 bases at V and 4 bases at J, with 17 bases between. Germline V gene lookup returns CDR1 PRHDT and CDR2 FYEKMQ (reference sequence). CDR3 length: 15 amino acids.

This clone showed up just a few times. V gene TRBV5-1 combines with J gene TRBJ1-6; the match to TRBD1 covers 11 bases. Germline V gives CDR1 SGHRS, CDR2 YFSETQ. The CDR3 is made up of 15 amino acids. V lost 4 bases to trimming and J lost 9 bases; unmatched junction nucleotides: 6. CDR3 bases: TGCGCCAGCAGCCTCGGGACAGGGGGGATTTCACCCCTCCACTTT. It yields the protein CASSLGTGGISPLHF.

V gene TRBV6-1 combines with J gene TRBJ1-3; 8 bases line up with TRBD1. CDR1 is MNHNS, CDR2 SASEGT, per germline. After removal of 7 bases from V and 5 bases from J, the junction contained 7 bases not matched to a gene. This CDR3 comprises 14 residues. The CDR3 coding sequence is TGTGCCAGCAACCTTGACAGGGGCCGAAACACCATATATTTT. It codes for CASNLDRGRNTIYF.

This chain joins TRBV5-4 and TRBJ1-2, with TRBD1 matching 8 bases. With V trimmed by 1 base and J by 4 bases, 12 bases remained unmatched. The CDR3 runs to 17 residues. In germline, CDR1 is SGHNT, CDR2 YYREEE (reference sequence). CDR3: CASSLFAGGFPTYGYTF. The CDR3, as DNA: TGTGCCAGCAGCTTGTTTGCAGGGGGCTTCCCTACCTATGGCTACACCTTC. The full variable domain, in which reference TRBV5-4 and TRBJ1-2 provide the parts outside the CDR3, is ETGVTQSPTHLIKTRGQQVTLRCSSQSGHNTVSWYQQALGQGPQFIFQYYREEENGRGNFPPRFSGLQFPNYSSELNVNALELDDSALYLCASSLFAGGFPTYGYTFGSGTRLTVV.

V and J are TRBV6-6 and TRBJ1-2; 11 positions match TRBD1. The CDR3 is made up of 15 amino acids. The germline V gene encodes CDR1 MNHNY and CDR2 SVGAGI (reference sequence). V shed 8 bases and J 1 base; nucleotides not matched to a gene: 6. CDR3 in DNA: TGTGCCAGCCGGGACAGGGGGTTGTTTAACTATGGCTACACCTTC. Translating it yields CASRDRGLFNYGYTF.

The chain links TRBV7-8 to TRBJ2-3; maybe TRBD2 (5 bases). Germline V gene data show CDR1 as SGHVS and CDR2 as FQNEAQ. V lost 1 base to trimming and J lost 1 base, with 9 bases between them. This CDR3 comprises 15 residues. The CDR3 spells CASSLELEGTDTQYF. The CDR3 nucleotides read TGTGCCAGCAGCTTAGAGTTGGAGGGCACAGATACGCAGTATTTT.

The rearrangement uses TRBV4-3 and TRBJ1-4; no clear D gene. Germline values: CDR1 LGHNA, CDR2 YSLEER. The CDR3 is 16 amino acids. The V and J ends lost 4 bases and 0 bases respectively, with 12 bases between them. The CDR3 protein is CASSRLWHPTNEKLFF. The DNA for the CDR3 is TGCGCCAGCAGCCGCCTTTGGCATCCAACTAATGAAAAACTGTTTTTT.

The J gene is TRBJ2-7, the V gene TRBV28; D perhaps matches TRBD1 (6 bases). The V end lost 5 bases, the J end lost 5 bases, and 13 bases lay between the germline ends. This CDR3 has 13 residues. Looked up from germline, CDR1 is MDHEN and CDR2 is SYDVKM. The chain's CDR3 is CASSPQGVDEQYF. CDR3 DNA sequence: TGTGCCAGCAGTCCACAGGGAGTCGACGAGCAGTACTTC.

V and J are TRBV7-9 and TRBJ1-2; 7 bases line up with TRBD1. The length of the CDR3 is 15 residues. CDR1 is SEHNR, CDR2 FQNEAQ, per germline (reference sequence). Germline trimming cut 3 bases from V and 3 bases from J; bases unmatched to any gene: 7. CDR3: CASSFRDSTYYGYTF. The CDR3 DNA is TGTGCCAGCAGCTTCCGGGACAGCACATACTATGGCTACACCTTC.

This clone was seen a few times. V gene TRBV4-1 combines with J gene TRBJ2-7; D may be TRBD1 (5 bases). There are 15 residues in the CDR3. Trimming took off 4 bases at V and 3 bases at J, with 16 bases between the two ends. Germline V gives CDR1 MGHRA, CDR2 YSYEKL. The CDR3 region is CASSPNRDSFYEQYF. The DNA of the CDR3 is TGCGCCAGCAGCCCTAATAGAGACAGCTTCTACGAGCAGTACTTC.

The chain carries TRBV7-9 and TRBJ2-7; 8 bases line up with TRBD1. The length of the CDR3 is 15 residues. J was trimmed by 4 bases and V by 1 base; bases with no gene match: 6. CDR1 and CDR2 from the germline V gene are SEHNR and FQNEAQ (reference sequence). The CDR3 sequence is CASSLEAGGVYEQYF. The CDR3 DNA sequence: TGTGCCAGCAGCTTAGAGGCAGGGGGCGTTTACGAGCAGTACTTC.

About this clone: This specimen includes other DNA sequences encoding the same CDR3. The chain employs TRBV5-1 and TRBJ1-2; D perhaps matches TRBD1 (6 bases). CDR3 size: 13 residues. Germline loops: CDR1 SGHRS, CDR2 YFSETQ. Deletions cut 3 bases from V and 2 bases from J, with 8 bases between. CDR3 nucleotides: TGCGCCAGCAGCTCACAGGGAAACTATGGCTACACCTTC. It codes for CASSSQGNYGYTF.

This clone has only one observation. V gene TRBV19 combines with J gene TRBJ2-7; D may be TRBD1 (5 bases). This CDR3 contains 14 residues. V lost 2 bases and J 2 bases, leaving 10 bases between the germline ends. Germline CDR1 LNHDA, CDR2 SQIVND (reference sequence). The CDR3 protein is CASSIQGGPYEQYF. The CDR3 DNA reads as TGTGCCAGTAGTATACAGGGTGGACCCTACGAGCAGTACTTC.

This chain uses TRBV28 with TRBJ1-2; D remains unclear. Germline V CDR1 and CDR2: MDHEN, SYDVKM. The V end lost 4 bases, the J end lost 2 bases, and 5 bases lay between the germline ends. This CDR3 spans 12 amino acids. CDR3 sequence reads: CASSSQNYGYTF. CDR3 bases: TGTGCCAGCAGTTCCCAGAACTATGGCTACACCTTC.

This chain connects TRBV5-4 to TRBJ1-2, with D perhaps matching TRBD1 (5 bases). The CDR3 totals 13 residues. Trimming removed 3 bases from V and 5 bases from J, with 11 bases in between. The germline V gene encodes CDR1 SGHNT and CDR2 YYREEE (reference sequence). In DNA form, the CDR3 reads TGTGCCAGCAGCTCACAGCAGGGATATGGCTACACCTTC. Translating gives CASSSQQGYGYTF.

The chain couples TRBV11-2 to TRBJ1-1; no clear D. Trimming took 5 bases from V and 1 from J, leaving 14 bases between them. The CDR3 extends over 15 amino acids. CDR1 is SGHAT, CDR2 FQNNGV, per germline. CDR3 protein: CASSQYARGNTEAFF. The DNA of the CDR3 is TGTGCCAGCAGCCAATACGCCCGAGGGAACACTGAAGCTTTCTTT.

CDR3 nucleotides: TGTGCCAGCAGCTCACAGGGTTCTTTTGGAAACACCATATATTTT. It encodes CASSSQGSFGNTIYF. This chain links TRBV7-8 with TRBJ1-3, with D perhaps matching TRBD1 (6 bases). Trimming stripped 4 bases from V and 3 bases from J, with 13 bases between. CDR1 is SGHVS, CDR2 FQNEAQ, per germline. The CDR3 sequence is 15 residues long. Full variable domain (rest looked up from reference TRBV7-8 and TRBJ1-3): GAGVSQSPRYKVAKRGQDVALRCDPISGHVSLFWYQQALGQGPEFLTYFQNEAQLDKSGLPSDRFFAERPEGSVSTLKIQRTQQEDSAVYLCASSSQGSFGNTIYFGEGSWLTVV.

The V call is TRBV15, the J call TRBJ2-7, with a tentative D call TRBD1 (6 bases). Per germline, CDR1 LNHNV and CDR2 YYDKDF (reference sequence). V shed 3 bases and J shed 0 bases, with 12 bases lying between them. There are 15 residues in the CDR3. The CDR3 DNA is TGTGCCACCAGCAGGCATAAACAGGGCTCCTACGAGCAGTACTTC. Its translation: CATSRHKQGSYEQYF.

This clone was counted once. The chain recombines TRBV6-1 with TRBJ2-3, with D perhaps TRBD1 (5 bases). V was clipped by 2 bases and J by 4 bases, with 19 bases between them. The CDR3 sequence is 17 residues long. In germline, CDR1 is MNHNS, CDR2 SASEGT. In DNA form, the CDR3 reads TGTGCCAGCAGTGAAACTTGGGGCCGTTACGGCCCAGATACGCAGTATTTT. It encodes CASSETWGRYGPDTQYF.

V and J are TRBV10-3 and TRBJ2-7; D not resolved. Per the germline V gene, CDR1 is ENHRY and CDR2 is SYGVKD. Between the trimmed V and J ends, which lost 2 bases and 2 bases, there was a span of 16 bases. The CDR3 has 16 amino acids. The CDR3 region has the DNA TGTGCCATCAGTGAGAGCGAGGCAGTGGTGACCTACGAGCAGTACTTC. This gives the protein CAISESEAVVTYEQYF.

This clone has just one count. The J gene is TRBJ1-3, the V gene TRBV6-6; a possible D gene is TRBD1 (6 bases). Trimming shortened V by 6 bases and J by 2 bases, and 14 bases separated the two germline ends. The germline gives CDR1 MNHNY, CDR2 SVGAGI (reference sequence). CDR3 length equals 15 residues. This CDR3 reads CASRSQGVTGNTIYF. The CDR3 nucleotides read TGTGCCAGCAGGTCACAGGGTGTCACTGGAAACACCATATATTTT.